This paragraph covers one TCR beta chain sequence. Its specificity is not known. TCRdb reprocessed the RT-PCR reads via MiXCR and lists one record per CDR3 protein. The sample contains around 520,000 distinct CDR3 sequences, about 25% of which appear only once. The source of the sample is a study of response to subunit inactivated influenza vaccine. Study observations and caveats: The authors suggested that few new T cells are recruited per seasonal influenza vaccination.

V was pared by 1 base and J by 1 base, with 13 bases between. The germline V gene has CDR1 SGHTA and CDR2 FQGNSA. This CDR3 is 16 amino acids long. The specimen comprised CD4+ T cells sorted from PBMCs, sampled around 5 days after vaccination. The clonotype originates from a man between 45 and 60 years old who received an inactivated influenza vaccine. The rearrangement joins TRBV7-2 to TRBJ2-5; D is ambiguous. The DNA of the CDR3 is TGTGCCAGCAGCTTAGTTGCTGGGGAAACCCAAGAGACCCAGTACTTC. Protein product: CASSLVAGETQETQYF.